A single sample gave rise to the 11 T cell receptor beta chains below, sequenced in a study of response to subunit inactivated influenza vaccine. TCRdb analysed the RT-PCR reads with MiXCR anew, one entry per CDR3 protein. The data hold about 830,000 distinct CDR3 sequences, with 15% to 20% observed a single time. Source: PBMCs from blood, taken about 5 days after vaccination. The receptor set was obtained from a man aged 50-59 years who received an inactivated influenza vaccine.

This clonotype was counted between two and nine times. V usage is TRBV12-3 or TRBV12-4 and J usage is TRBJ2-1; 11 bases map to TRBD2. This CDR3 is 15 amino acids long. J lost 6 bases, V lost 2 bases, and 3 bases had no gene match. The CDR3 DNA follows: TGTGCCAGCAGTTTACTACTAGCGGGAGCCAATGAGCAGTTCTTC. Translating gives CASSLLLAGANEQFF.

V usage is TRBV6-2 or TRBV6-3 and J usage is TRBJ1-5; TRBD1 matches 8 bases. The V gene end was trimmed by 5 bases and the J gene end by 12 bases; junction bases not matched to a gene: 3. CDR1 and CDR2 from the germline V gene are MNHEY and SVGEGT. This CDR3 has 11 amino acids. The CDR3 spells CASSRQGHQHF. CDR3 DNA sequence: TGTGCCAGCAGTCGACAGGGGCACCAGCATTTT.

This clonotype was seen a few times. The V gene is TRBV7-9, the J gene TRBJ1-2; 11 bases align to TRBD1. V shed 4 bases and J 4 bases; nucleotides not matched to a gene: 5. There are 15 residues in the CDR3. The germline V gene has CDR1 SEHNR and CDR2 FQNEAQ (reference sequence). Here the CDR3 DNA reads TGTGCCAGCAGCTCTTGGACAGGGGGCAGCTATGGCTACACCTTC. This gives the protein CASSSWTGGSYGYTF.

This chain uses TRBV5-1 with TRBJ1-6; no definite D call. The CDR3 is made up of 13 amino acids. Germline CDR1 is SGHRS and CDR2 is YFSETQ. The V and J ends lost 4 bases and 8 bases respectively, with 10 bases between them. The CDR3 region has the DNA TGCGCCAGCAGCGGGAAGGCGGATTCACCCCTCCACTTT. Translation: CASSGKADSPLHF.

The chain recombines TRBV19 with TRBJ2-1; 11 nucleotides align to TRBD2. Germline V lookup: CDR1 LNHDA, CDR2 SQIVND (reference sequence). This CDR3 has 20 amino acids. V dropped 3 bases and J dropped 4; count of bases not matched to a gene: 17. In DNA form, the CDR3 reads TGTGCCAGTAGTATCTCCCACTTAGGATTTAGCGGGAGGGAATACAATGAGCAGTTCTTC. Residues: CASSISHLGFSGREYNEQFF.

This clonotype was detected only a few times. The CDR3 reads CATSDGDRPSEETQYF. CDR3 sequence (DNA): TGTGCCACCAGTGATGGGGACAGACCTTCCGAAGAGACCCAGTACTTC. The chain employs TRBV24-1 and TRBJ2-5, with 7 bases lining up with TRBD1. Germline CDR1 reads KGHDR; CDR2 reads SFDVKD. The CDR3 is made up of 16 amino acids. V shed 3 bases, J shed 3 bases, and the junction held 9 bases outside the gene matches.

This clonotype turned up a few times. The chain combines TRBV12-3 or TRBV12-4 with TRBJ2-2; tentative D call: TRBD2 (7 bases). Deletions cut 6 bases from V and 7 bases from J, with 18 bases between. CDR3 length: 15 residues. The CDR3: CASSPEAGEGGELFF. The CDR3 region has the DNA TGTGCCAGCAGCCCCGAGGCAGGGGAGGGCGGGGAGCTGTTTTTT.

This clonotype was counted only a few times. The chain joins TRBV13 to TRBJ2-1; the match to TRBD1 covers 7 bases. J was trimmed by 5 bases and V by 1 base; bases with no gene match: 8. CDR1 is PRHDT, CDR2 FYEKMQ, per germline (reference sequence). The CDR3 loop spans 16 amino acids. The CDR3 here is CASSLVGQIRHNEQFF. In nucleotides, the CDR3 is TGTGCCAGCAGCTTAGTGGGACAGATCAGGCACAATGAGCAGTTCTTC.

This chain's CDR3 is CASSTRGDYEQYF. In nucleotides, the CDR3 is TGCGCCAGCAGCACAAGGGGGGACTACGAGCAGTACTTC. The rearrangement links TRBV4-1 to TRBJ2-7, with D possibly called TRBD1 or TRBD2 (6 bases each). This CDR3 spans 13 amino acids. Trimming stripped 5 bases from V and 3 bases from J, with 11 bases between. Germline CDR1 is MGHRA and CDR2 is YSYEKL.

The chain links TRBV7-3 to TRBJ2-2, with D possibly being TRBD1 (6 bases). The CDR3 totals 19 residues. V gave up 2 bases and J gave up 7 bases, with 26 bases separating them. Germline lookup yields CDR1 SGHTA and CDR2 FQGTGA. CDR3 sequence reads: CASSLHRPLQGGRGGELFF. The DNA for the CDR3 is TGTGCCAGCAGCTTACACCGCCCATTACAGGGCGGCCGGGGCGGGGAGCTGTTTTTT.

V and J are TRBV5-4 and TRBJ2-6, with TRBD1 matching over 10 bases. V was clipped by 4 bases and J by 1 base; unmatched bases: 5. Germline V gene sequence: CDR1 SGHNT, CDR2 YYREEE (reference sequence). The CDR3 length is 17 residues. This CDR3 is CASSPGQGRSGANVLTF. The CDR3 DNA reads TGTGCCAGCAGCCCGGGACAGGGGAGGTCTGGGGCCAACGTCCTGACTTTC.